This T cell receptor (beta chain) came from a study of blood T cells in healthy people across ages. Regarding the study as a whole: Donor CMV infection status was unknown, possibly confounding age-related changes in expanded clonotypes.

Germline lookup yields CDR1 MNHNY and CDR2 SVGAGI (reference sequence). The CDR3 loop spans 15 amino acids. Trimming removed 2 bases from V and 2 bases from J, with 12 bases in between. Next came a second PCR, run for about 7 to 12 cycles, which used a sample-barcoded 5' primer along with a J-beta primer mix. TCRdb itself ran the 5' RACE reads through MiXCR, one entry per CDR3 protein. The sample carries 700,000 or so distinct CDR3 sequences, about a fifth recorded once. Note on this clonotype: Its antigen is still unknown.

The clonotype was recovered from a man in his 70s in good health. The gene calls are TRBV6-6 and TRBJ1-1, with a possible D match to TRBD1 (5 bases). The specimen sequenced was blood. The CDR3 sequence: CASSYRGRDNTEAFF. The CDR3 DNA follows: TGTGCCAGCAGTTACCGGGGACGGGATAACACTGAAGCTTTCTTT.